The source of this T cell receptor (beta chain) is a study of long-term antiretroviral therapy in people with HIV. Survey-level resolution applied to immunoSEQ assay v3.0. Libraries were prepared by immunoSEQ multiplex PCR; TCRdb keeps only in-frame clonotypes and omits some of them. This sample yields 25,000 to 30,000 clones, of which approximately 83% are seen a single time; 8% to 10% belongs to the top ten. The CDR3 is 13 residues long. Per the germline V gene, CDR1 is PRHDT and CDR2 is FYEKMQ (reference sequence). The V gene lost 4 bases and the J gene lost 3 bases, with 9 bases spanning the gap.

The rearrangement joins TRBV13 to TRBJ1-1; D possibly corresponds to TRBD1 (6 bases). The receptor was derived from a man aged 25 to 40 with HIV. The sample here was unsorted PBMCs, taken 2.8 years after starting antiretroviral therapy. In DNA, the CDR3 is TGTGCCAGCAGCTCGGGACATCACACTGAAGCTTTCTTT. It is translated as CASSSGHHTEAFF.